This is a list of T cell receptor beta chains from one sample in a study of CD8 T cells in ankylosing spondylitis. TCRdb re-called the 5' RACE reads through MiXCR, storing one row per CDR3 protein. The sample contains 220,000 or so distinct CDR3 sequences, 8% to 11% of which appear only once. Sequenced material: blood, either unsorted or a sorted T cell fraction (not recorded which). The source is a male donor with ankylosing spondylitis or in good health (not recorded which). The CDR3 runs from the conserved cysteine through the conserved F or W. D genes are given only for firm matches. Expanded clones are given a class, and other clones once, few, many or no size at all.

CDR3 DNA	CDR3 protein	clone size	V gene	J gene	D gene
TGTGCCAGCAGTGTGGGACAGGAAGAGACCCAGTACTTC	CASSVGQEETQYF	many	TRBV2	TRBJ2-5	TRBD1
TGTGCCGTAAGGGGAGCGGGGGGAGGAAACGAGCAGTACTTC	CAVRGAGGGNEQYF	many	TRBV7-9	TRBJ2-7	TRBD2
TGCGCCAGCAGCTTGAACAGCGGAGAAGATACGCAGTATTTT	CASSLNSGEDTQYF	few	TRBV5-1	TRBJ2-3	NA
TGTGCCAGCAGCCCCTGGGACAGGGGTCTCCAAGAGACCCAGTACTTC	CASSPWDRGLQETQYF	few	TRBV7-9	TRBJ2-5	TRBD1
TGTGCCAGCAGTGCGGACTTATACGGGGAGCTGTTTTTT	CASSADLYGELFF	many	TRBV12-3/TRBV12-4	TRBJ2-2	NA
TGTGCCAGCAGTTTAGTCGGCCAGTCGAACACTGAAGCTTTCTTT	CASSLVGQSNTEAFF	once	TRBV12-3/TRBV12-4	TRBJ1-1	NA
TGCGCCAGCAGCTTGGCCCAGAACTCCTACAATGAGCAGTTCTTC	CASSLAQNSYNEQFF	NA	TRBV5-1	TRBJ2-1	NA
TGTGCCAGCAGCCAAGACCCCCCGGACGGGGGCGATGAAAAACTGTTTTTT	CASSQDPPDGGDEKLFF	NA	TRBV3-1	TRBJ1-4	NA
TGTGCCTGGAGCACTACTAGGATGGGCACAGATACGCAGTATTTT	CAWSTTRMGTDTQYF	NA	TRBV30	TRBJ2-3	NA
TGCAGTCCCGCGAGGGGTACTGAAGCTTTCTTT	CSPARGTEAFF	many	TRBV20-1	TRBJ1-1	NA
TGTGCCAGCAGTGAAGGGGGGCTCTACTATGGCTACACCTTC	CASSEGGLYYGYTF	few	TRBV2	TRBJ1-2	NA
TGTGCCAGCAGCTCGGGACAGGGGGCGCAATATGGCTACACCTTC	CASSSGQGAQYGYTF	many	TRBV5-5	TRBJ1-2	TRBD1
TGTGCCAGCAGTGCAGGTGGCCGAAGGGCAGATACGCAGTATTTT	CASSAGGRRADTQYF	many	TRBV9	TRBJ2-3	NA
TGTGCCAGCAGCTCCGGCTTGGCAGGGTACGAGCAGTACTTC	CASSSGLAGYEQYF	many	TRBV7-9	TRBJ2-7	NA
TGCGCCAGCAGTAACCAACCTGAGGGAAAAAATTCACCCCTCCACTTT	CASSNQPEGKNSPLHF	many	TRBV5-1	TRBJ1-6	NA
TGTGCCACCAGCAGACGTATGGGTGGCTACACCTTC	CATSRRMGGYTF	many	TRBV15	TRBJ1-2	NA
TGTGCCAGCAGCTTGCCCGCAGGGGGGCAGTTCTTC	CASSLPAGGQFF	NA	TRBV7-8	TRBJ2-1	TRBD1
TGTGCCAGCAGCCAAGAAAAGGGGAACCAAGAGACCCAGTACTTC	CASSQEKGNQETQYF	NA	TRBV3-1	TRBJ2-5	NA
TGTGCCAGCAGCCCCGACGTGAACATTCAGTACTTC	CASSPDVNIQYF	NA	TRBV7-2	TRBJ2-4	NA
TGTGCCACCGGAGGGAGCTCCTATAATTCACCCCTCCACTTT	CATGGSSYNSPLHF	many	TRBV15	TRBJ1-6	NA
TGCAGTGCTAGAGTTGACCCCGGGACAGCGAACACTGAAGCTTTCTTT	CSARVDPGTANTEAFF	many	TRBV20-1	TRBJ1-1	TRBD1
TGTGCCAGCAGCGCCACAGGGGCCAGCCAAGAGACCCAGTACTTC	CASSATGASQETQYF	many	TRBV5-4	TRBJ2-5	TRBD1
TGTGCCAGCAGCCCGCCAGGGTACTCTGGGGCCAACGTCCTGACTTTC	CASSPPGYSGANVLTF	few	TRBV11-1	TRBJ2-6	NA
TGTGCCACCAGTGAAACTAGCGGGGGCGGAGGGGAGACCCAGTACTTC	CATSETSGGGGETQYF	many	TRBV24-1	TRBJ2-5	TRBD2
TGCAGCGTAGCGGGACAAGGGACTAACTATGGCTACACCTTC	CSVAGQGTNYGYTF	many	TRBV29-1	TRBJ1-2	NA
TGTGCCAGCAGCCAACTCGACCCTCGAATCTATGGCTACACCTTC	CASSQLDPRIYGYTF	few	TRBV3-1	TRBJ1-2	NA
TGTGCCACCAGTGATTCCTCAATATCCCTAGCGGGGGACACCGGGGAGCTGTTTTTT	CATSDSSISLAGDTGELFF	NA	TRBV24-1	TRBJ2-2	TRBD2
TGTGCCACCAGGGCTCGGGACCGTGAGCTGGTATGGTTTCGCGATACGCAGTATTTT	CATRARDRELVWFRDTQYF	many	TRBV24-1	TRBJ2-3	NA